This paragraph reports one TCR beta chain. The antigen is not known. These data belong to a study of shared clonotypes between healthy human individuals. Study-wide results and limits: Rarefaction curves obtained for sorted subsets showed sequencing incomplete despite large depth.

The CDR3 consists of 15 residues. Germline V gene sequence: CDR1 MDHEN, CDR2 SYDVKM. J gave up 4 bases and V 2 bases, and 6 bases lay outside the gene matches. The method was immunoSEQ multiplex PCR; TCRdb's version includes in-frame clones alone and lacks a portion of them. The repertoire holds around 2,000,000 clones, with approximately 95% as singletons. Naive CD8 cells, CD45RO-negative and positively selected for CCR7, excluded terminally differentiated effector memory CD45RA+ cells. This TCR was recovered from a man aged 18-30 years in good health. Sequencing used naive CD8+ T cells sorted from blood. The chain is built from TRBV28 and TRBJ2-3; 7 bases are shared with TRBD2. This CDR3 is CASSLILAGADTQYF. The CDR3 coding sequence is TGTGCCAGCAGTTTAATTCTGGCGGGGGCAGATACGCAGTATTTT.